The sequence of this T cell receptor (beta chain) was determined in a study of cytomegalovirus exposure and HLA in healthy donors (dated by TCRdb to the late 2010s). Regarding the complete study: According to an earlier analysis of 587 of the donors, some 180 million T cells yielded 100 million or so unique TCR beta sequences and 276 Gb of sequence data. Both class I and class II loci were covered by HLA typing, at four-digit resolution. All discovery cohort repertoires had been generated on a single sequencing platform. The number of donors typed differed by locus, with 629-630 for A, B, C, DRB1 and DQB1, approximately 500 for DQA1, approximately 570 for DPA1, and around 430 for DPB1. Roughly 300 gigabases of sequencing data and 70 million to 85 million unique TCR sequences were included in an early release covering around 600 HLA-typed donors. Rather than using new phenotypic data, the later analysis identified candidate immune exposures from TCR beta sequences and from how often those sequences occurred across donors. An earlier analysis of 587 of the donors applied high-throughput TCR beta sequencing to assess whether each TCR beta V gene segment acted as functional or pseudogenic. Using immunosequencing, the study profiled T cell repertoires from 666 subjects and related those repertoires to cytomegalovirus serostatus. Of the 398 genotyped donors, approximately 82% fell in the genetic ancestry cluster associated with self-reported Caucasian donors. The study combined high-throughput TCR immunosequencing, statistical association of individual TCRs with disease status, and machine learning to predict cytomegalovirus infection status. In a later analysis, previously published TCR beta repertoires from roughly 710 donors were re-analyzed and high-resolution HLA genotyping was added so that TCR occurrence patterns could be studied. Donor age, sex, ethnicity and CMV serostatus were compiled alongside the repertoire data. The study was designed to test whether signatures of past pathogen exposure could be identified by cataloging public T cell receptors. Among around 400 genotyped donors of the cohort, an average of 235,054 unique TCR beta nucleotide sequences were sequenced per donor, about a sixth of them non-productive. A few DR-DQ haplotypes were treated as single units for association and clustering because of strong linkage in the cohort. In a later genetic analysis, genome-wide SNP genotypes for about three fifths of the roughly 670 donors were used, and that subset was treated as a discovery cohort. In addition to the first cohort of about 650 subjects, a separate validation cohort of about 120 different subjects was used.

This clone was counted only a few times. No antigen is known for it. Base qualities are not recorded, but no much larger clone differs from it by a single base. Libraries were built with the immunoSEQ multiplex PCR assay. The multiplex PCR relied on a mix of 60 forward primers for TCR Vbeta segments and 13 reverse primers for TCR Jbeta segments. The CDR3 region of rearranged TCR beta genes was amplified from genomic DNA with a multiplex PCR assay. Amplified TCR beta libraries were sequenced as 87-base-pair reads on the Illumina HiSeq System. As for the original processing: A later analysis counted about 80 million unique TCR beta chains across the approximately 700 repertoires, and approximately 11 million of these chains were shared by at least two donors. A nearest-neighbor algorithm error-corrected the raw reads and collapsed the reads into unique sequences, merging closely related sequences to remove PCR and sequencing errors. Alignment of CDR3 sequences to IMGT reference sequences was used to assign V, D and J gene segments. For a sequence to be retained, at least a six-nucleotide match to both a V gene segment and a J gene segment was required. Rearrangements were called productive when the CDR3 lacked stop codons and stayed in frame with V and J; all others were non-productive. Following IMGT convention, CDR3 was defined as the stretch from the second conserved V-encoded cysteine to the conserved J-encoded phenylalanine. The earlier analysis of about 590 of the donors excluded sequences that lacked an unambiguous match to a single V gene segment. An earlier analysis of approximately 590 of the donors called V segments functional above 56.7% productive rearrangements and segregating when the between-donor standard deviation exceeded 5%. To diagnose cytomegalovirus status from the catalog of TCR beta chain sequences, a statistical classification framework was built. A later analysis assigned V and J genes by comparing TCR nucleotide sequences with IMGT/GENE-DB human TR gene sequences. A later analysis assigned CDR3 sequences and most-parsimonious VDJ recombination scenarios with the TCRdist pipeline. In a later analysis, every TCR beta chain was defined by the combination of its CDR3 amino acid sequence and its V-gene family, and reads without a unique V-gene family were dropped. To address suspected cross-contamination and a sequencing artifact, a later analysis removed under 600 highly shared, low-generation-probability nucleotide sequences. In a later analysis, a clonal expansion index for each public chain was calculated from normalized within-repertoire ranks of inferred template counts. A later analysis computed generation probabilities with a VDJ recombination model fitted to out-of-frame rearrangements, and checked the results against IGoR. In a later analysis, TCR-TCR, TCR-HLA and TCR-CMV co-occurrence was scored with hypergeometric tests, and a repertoire-size bias correction was applied to TCR pairs. To estimate false discovery rates, a later analysis permuted the HLA or CMV assignments 20 times. In a later analysis, co-occurring TCRs were grouped with DBSCAN, and TCRdist sequence similarity was added when clustering was performed within HLA-allele-positive subsets. Repertoires with fewer than 30,000 or more than 120,000 public chains were left out of co-occurrence clustering, as were about 5 repertoires with anomalous nucleotide sharing. TCRdb provides this immuneACCESS table in a form limited to in-frame rearrangements. Some clones are lacking; in checked studies, under half of them reflect an unresolved V gene, and why the rest are absent is not known. V, J and clone size were drawn from that table, and D and trimming were deduced from the DNA. The sample yields approximately 61,000 clones; approximately 78% were counted once. 7.8% of the sample comes from the top ten.

General study outcomes and caveats: Strong co-occurrence of HLA alleles, especially DR and DQ, made assigning TCR associations to individual alleles difficult. A later analysis found that most CMV-associated TCR beta chains appeared HLA-restricted, with HLA associations seemingly driven largely by CMV exposure. Some IMGT-functional V segments, including TRBV6-2 and TRBV6-3, could not be told apart with the 87-base-pair reads, so those segments were excluded. The study gave a list of more than 150 TCR beta chains associated with cytomegalovirus. In vitro tests confirmed that a few of the cytomegalovirus-associated TCR beta chains recognize cytomegalovirus antigens. A further reported finding was that TCR beta sequences accurately predicted the HLA-A and HLA-B alleles for most subjects in the first cohort. Linkage disequilibrium might explain the correlated functional status among segregating V segments, but an unknown experimental factor could not be excluded. Several of the top co-occurrence clusters appeared to be linked to parvovirus B19, influenza, CMV and Epstein-Barr virus, according to a later analysis. HLA typing was unavailable for some donors at each locus, so association tests used only the typed subset. A group of highly shared sequence variants was considered likely to be a technical artifact of the sequencing pipeline. Because counts were too low, roughly 17 rarely observed V segments, including chromosome 9 orphons, were left out of the earlier analysis of over 550 of the donors. The authors suggested that the approach could potentially be generalized to other disease states and immunological phenotypes. Across donors, most TCR sequences were observed very rarely, whereas some public TCRs were present in many individuals. The classifier was reported to diagnose cytomegalovirus status with high specificity and sensitivity in both the original and validation cohorts. In a later analysis, HLA-associated TCR beta chains showed more clonal expansion and lower generation probabilities than non-associated chains that were equally common. A later genetic analysis reported fewer N-insertions in productive TCRs among donors in an Asian-associated ancestry cluster than the roughly 670-donor mean. In an earlier analysis of more than 500 of the donors, most TCR beta V segments appeared in productive rearrangements about 87% or about 30% of the time, broadly matching IMGT annotations. Immune exposure information for the cohort was limited to CMV serostatus. The presence/absence analyses assumed that sequencing depth was roughly uniform across donors, and that assumption may not be true. The cohort was sequenced for TCR beta chains only, and without alpha or paired-chain data the features that could be detected were limited. In a later genetic analysis, a missense DCLRE1C variant was associated with V-gene and J-gene trimming of TCR beta chains, and the association was replicated in an independent cohort. A later analysis found that TCR association rates varied across HLA loci, with DRB1 alleles showing the most associated TCRs and HLA-C alleles the fewest. At a false discovery rate of 0.05, a later analysis linked about 17,000 TCR beta sequences to specific HLA alleles.

The cohort comprised hundreds of healthy bone marrow donors. All cohort members were sampled while nominally healthy, although unrecorded immune exposures were likely present. The donor tested CMV seropositive, placing the donor among the approximately 310 seropositive members of the cohort. Every donor gave a peripheral blood sample, and the peripheral blood mononuclear cells from that sample were used for TCR beta sequencing. Genomic DNA was extracted from the blood cell samples with the Qiagen DNeasy Blood Extraction Kit. The junction carries 11 bases between V and J, which are trimmed by 0 bases and 7 bases respectively. Taken from cysteine to phenylalanine, the CDR3 has 15 residues. Solely the CDR3 DNA is kept, with 45 bases framed from the first base. CDR1 is given as SGHNT and CDR2 as YYREEE, both from the germline V gene (reference sequence).

The material sequenced was PBMCs. The receptor chain draws on TRBV5-4 and TRBJ1-6; tentative D gene TRBD1, with 6 bases matching. This clonotype originated in a man between 18 and 35 years old in good health and CMV-seropositive. This receptor has the CDR3 CASSLAQGPNSPLHF. The DNA sequence reads TGTGCCAGCAGCTTGGCACAGGGACCAAATTCACCCCTCCACTTT.